The clone carrying this TCR beta chain was detected once. Its cognate antigen is unknown. The CDR3 spans 14 residues. Germline lookup yields CDR1 SGHRS and CDR2 YFSETQ. The junction had 8 bases not matched to a gene; V was cut back by 7 bases and J by 5 bases. The run depth of the assay was deep. Using immunoSEQ multiplex PCR, the repertoire was profiled, and TCRdb retains in-frame clones only, with some absent. The table has over 850,000 clones, 75% to 85% seen once. The sample belongs to a study of shared clonotypes between healthy human individuals. Broader study findings: Sequencing of the sorted subsets was shown by rarefaction to be incomplete despite large depth. The low donor count limited represented genetic and exposure-history diversity. What naive subsets generally showed was a larger estimated richness than memory subsets showed.

The chain has TRBV5-1 and TRBJ2-3; 9 bases fit TRBD2. The sequenced sample was memory CD4+ T cells from PBMCs. Sample subset: CD45RA-negative fraction. The TCR comes from a man younger than 35 in good health. Some clones in this sample may be carry-over from other donors' samples. The CDR3 here is CASHFGRGGDTQYF. DNA of the CDR3: TGCGCCAGCCATTTCGGGCGGGGGGGAGATACGCAGTATTTT.